By frequency, the clone carrying this TCR beta chain is medium-sized (0.01 to 0.1%). What it binds is not known. Total RNA was taken from 150,000 sorted CD8+ T cells, in duplicate, per subset. Generation of TCR beta libraries used UMI-labeled 5' RACE. Original processing methods: From roughly 3,000 to 20,000 functional CDR3 beta clonotypes were held in each TCR beta library. From its re-call of the 5' RACE reads, TCRdb lists each CDR3 protein once, without DNA. The V and J calls and clone size are TCRdb's, not the authors'. The sample has approximately 12,000 distinct CDR3 sequences. Germline CDR1 SGHVS, CDR2 FQNEAQ. CDR3 length: 13 amino acids. This entry belongs to a study of human CD8 memory T cell subsets. Study-wide results and limits: Precursor exhausted T cells appeared less diverse than stem-like memory T cells according to Chao1 estimates.

The sequenced sample consisted of CD8+ T cells from PBMCs. The gene calls are TRBV7-8 and TRBJ1-2; the D gene TCRdb calls, TRBD1, cannot be checked with no DNA. This receptor was identified in a human donor in good health. CDR3 loop: CASTTGYGHGYTF.